The source of this T cell receptor beta chain is a study of regulatory T cells in long-lasting Graves disease. Study overall: For a period under 3 months, newly diagnosed Graves' patients had taken antithyroid drugs.

Study-wide results and limits: Newly diagnosed disease favored TRBV20-1 and TRBJ2-1 over persistent disease.

The time point is: newly diagnosed GD, antithyroid drugs for less than 3 months. RNA isolated from PBMCs was used to make the TCR library. It was American Thyroid Association guidelines that determined Graves' disease diagnosis. A note on this clonotype: The target antigen is unknown.

Arm-PCR of CDR3 regions with iRepertoire HTBI primers generated TCR beta libraries. TCRdb passed the multiplex PCR reads through MiXCR, listing each CDR3 protein once. The repertoire holds approximately 300,000 distinct CDR3 sequences, with 15% to 20% as singletons. Germline V gene data show CDR1 as SGDLS and CDR2 as YYNGEE. CDR3 length: 14 residues. V shed 4 bases and J shed 4 bases, with 14 bases lying between them. Sample: peripheral blood mononuclear cells (PBMCs), taken at new diagnosis, from a patient treated with antithyroid drugs. The rearrangement uses TRBV9 and TRBJ1-2; possible D gene TRBD1, 5 bases. This TCR was sampled from a female donor with Graves disease. CDR3 nucleotide sequence: TGTGCCAGCAGCAGGGACTTTCTGGGCTATGGCTACACCTTC. Amino acids: CASSRDFLGYGYTF. The complete variable domain, with remaining parts taken from reference TRBV9 and TRBJ1-2, reads DSGVTQTPKHLITATGQRVTLRCSPRSGDLSVYWYQQSLDQGLQFLIQYYNGEERAKGNILERFSAQQFPDLHSELNLSSLELGDSALYFCASSRDFLGYGYTFGSGTRLTVV.